This T cell receptor (beta chain) was found in a study of blood T cell repertoires in COVID-19. This clone was counted only a few times. The sample carries other DNA sequences with the same CDR3. In the authors' workflow: Amplification of reference gene primers was used by the study to estimate nucleated cell counts. Only in-frame clones appear in the TCRdb table, and some are missing; sequencing was by immunoSEQ multiplex PCR. The DNA gave D and trimming, while V, J and clone size come from that table. The sample consists of about 230,000 clones, roughly four fifths of them appearing once. The CDR3 consists of 13 residues. Germline loops: CDR1 MDHEN, CDR2 SYDVKM. V was clipped by 9 bases and J by 4 bases; unmatched bases: 8.

The rearrangement uses TRBV28 and TRBJ2-5, with 7 bases aligning to TRBD2. The sequenced material came from peripheral blood. The sequence was obtained from a woman between 45 and 60 years old with acute or convalescent COVID-19. The CDR3 protein is CASSLGGRETQYF. The DNA of the CDR3 is TGTGCCAGTTCCCTCGGCGGGAGAGAGACCCAGTACTTC.